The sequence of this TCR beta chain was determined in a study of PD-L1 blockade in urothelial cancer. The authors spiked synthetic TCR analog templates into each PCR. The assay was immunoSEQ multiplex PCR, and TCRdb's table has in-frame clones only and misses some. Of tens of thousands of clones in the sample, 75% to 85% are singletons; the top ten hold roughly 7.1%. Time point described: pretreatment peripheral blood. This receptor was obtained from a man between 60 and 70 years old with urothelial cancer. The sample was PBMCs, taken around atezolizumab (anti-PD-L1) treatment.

CDR3 DNA sequence: TGCGCCAGCTTTTGGTCCCCAAATCAAGGGGACAGGGGCTACACCTTC. Its translation: CASFWSPNQGDRGYTF. The rearrangement uses TRBV5-1 and TRBJ1-2, with 8 bases aligning to TRBD1. V lost 7 bases and J lost 8; bases outside the gene matches: 19. Germline-derived CDR1 and CDR2 are SGHRS and YFSETQ. The CDR3 covers 16 residues.